The sequence of this TCR beta chain was determined in a study of blood T cell repertoires in COVID-19. Study context: Spain, Italy and the United States supplied samples that represented acute and convalescent COVID-19.

Trimming cost V 1 base and J 5 bases; bases outside gene matches: 6. This CDR3 is 17 amino acids long. Germline CDR1 is LGHNA and CDR2 is YSLEER. The study drew participants aged about 18 to 89 years from roughly 25 US areas. Assignment of participants to cohorts was predicated upon participant-reported clinical history. Recovered participants had two consecutive negative NP/OP PCR tests, healthcare professional clearance, or symptom resolution. The data were produced by immunoSEQ multiplex PCR, yet TCRdb's version contains in-frame clones alone and is incomplete. The sample shows 95,000 to 150,000 clones, 84% of them seen only once.

The genes are TRBV4-3 and TRBJ2-2; 11 nucleotides line up with TRBD2. This receptor was identified in a woman in her thirties who had recovered from COVID-19. Input material: PBMCs or T cells enriched from blood (not recorded which). The CDR3 sequence is CASSQGLAGGYTGELFF. The DNA for the CDR3 is TGCGCCAGCAGCCAAGGGTTAGCGGGAGGGTATACCGGGGAGCTGTTTTTT.